This TCR beta chain was profiled in a study of PD-1 blockade in classical Hodgkin lymphoma. Study-wide findings and caveats: Sources of repertoire differences remain undefined, possibly disease activity or prior therapy. By C4D1, diversity of CD4+ TCRs had risen significantly, whereas that of CD8+ TCRs had not. Baseline diversity was lower in partial responders and progressors than complete responders.

Generated by immunoSEQ multiplex PCR, the TCRdb table keeps only in-frame clones and is missing some. The sample has about 93,000 clones, 78% seen once; the top ten hold about 9%. Time point of the sample: cycle 4 day 1 (C4D1), after more than five weeks of nivolumab. Every patient experienced relapse after autologous stem cell transplantation, and brentuximab vedotin exposure varied. Complete response, partial response or progressive disease constituted the best response categories observed. Comment on this clone: Antigen specificity is unknown.

Germline-derived CDR1 and CDR2 are LNHDA and SQIVND (reference sequence). The V end lost 5 bases, the J end lost 0 bases, and 4 bases lay between the germline ends. The length of the CDR3 is 12 residues. This specimen was peripheral blood mononuclear cells (PBMCs), taken before the fourth cycle of nivolumab. The chain joins TRBV19 to TRBJ1-2; D is ambiguous. The sequence derives from a human donor with classical Hodgkin lymphoma. The CDR3 reads CASSETNYGYTF. Written as DNA, the CDR3 is TGTGCCAGTAGTGAGACTAACTATGGCTACACCTTC.